This TCR beta chain is drawn from a study of blood T cell repertoires in COVID-19. Germline CDR1 KGHSH, CDR2 LQKENI. The CDR3 runs to 15 residues. The V gene end was trimmed by 3 bases and the J gene end by 8 bases; junction bases not matched to a gene: 7. Measured with immunoSEQ multiplex PCR; TCRdb has only the in-frame clones, and not every one. The repertoire holds tens of thousands of clones, with 80% as singletons. This clonotype was sampled from a woman aged 70 to 79 with acute or convalescent COVID-19. The sequenced sample was peripheral blood. This rearrangement joins TRBV18 to TRBJ1-6; 7 positions agree with TRBD1. The CDR3 coding sequence is TGTGCCAGCTCACCGAACGCAGGGGGAGATTCACCCCTCCACTTT. This gives the protein CASSPNAGGDSPLHF.